These 10 T cell receptor beta chains came from one sample sequenced in a study of cytomegalovirus exposure and HLA in healthy donors. 60 Vbeta and 13 Jbeta primers were used in PCR. Profiling relied on immunoSEQ multiplex PCR, and the TCRdb table lists in-frame clones only, not all of them. The table shows roughly 120,000 clones, with 69% occurring only once. The sequencing input was PBMCs. Receptors were obtained from a woman aged 65 to 85 in good health and CMV-seropositive.

This sequence joins TRBV2 and TRBJ1-2; D unclear. The germline V gene has CDR1 SNHLY and CDR2 FYNNEI. V was cut by 6 bases and J by 2 bases, with 16 bases left in between. The CDR3 covers 15 residues. CDR3 DNA: TGTGCCAGCAGACAAGGGAGCCCTTCCAACTATGGCTACACCTTC. This sequence encodes CASRQGSPSNYGYTF.

This clone was recorded a few times. The V call is TRBV29-1, the J call TRBJ1-5; D perhaps matches TRBD1 (5 bases). Germline-derived CDR1 and CDR2 are SQVTM and ANQGSEA. The V and J ends lost 8 bases and 6 bases respectively, with 20 bases between them. This CDR3 has 14 amino acids. The CDR3 nucleotides are TGCAGCCTGAAGATAGGAGGGGACGGTCAGCCCCAGCATTTT. This sequence encodes CSLKIGGDGQPQHF. Using reference TRBV29-1 and TRBJ1-5 for the parts outside the CDR3, the full variable domain is SAVISQKPSRDICQRGTSLTIQCQVDSQVTMMFWYRQQPGQSLTLIATANQGSEATYESGFVIDKFPISRPNLTFSTLTVSNMSPEDSSIYLCSLKIGGDGQPQHFGDGTRLSIL.

The rearrangement links TRBV30 to TRBJ1-6; D uncertain. CDR1 is GTSNPN and CDR2 is SVGIG in the germline V gene (reference sequence). The CDR3 runs to 15 residues. Trimming pared 2 bases from V and 7 bases from J, leaving 15 bases between. CDR3 coding DNA: TGTGCCTGGAGTCTTGCTGGACTGCTGAATTCACCCCTCCACTTT. Translated, it gives CAWSLAGLLNSPLHF.

The rearrangement links TRBV7-2 to TRBJ2-2, with 10 bases matching TRBD1. The CDR3 length is 15 residues. V was clipped by 4 bases and J by 6 bases; unmatched bases: 5. Germline values: CDR1 SGHTA, CDR2 FQGNSA. The CDR3, as DNA: TGTGCCAGCAGCTCCCCGGGACAGGGGTCCGGGGAGCTGTTTTTT. Protein product: CASSSPGQGSGELFF.

This rearrangement joins TRBV19 to TRBJ1-2; the D gene is possibly TRBD1 (6 bases). CDR1 and CDR2 (germline): LNHDA, SQIVND (reference sequence). The CDR3 spans 12 residues. V was clipped by 7 bases and J by 4 bases, with 10 bases between them. The CDR3 loop reads CASKHRVYGYTF. CDR3 coding DNA: TGTGCCAGTAAACACAGGGTCTATGGCTACACCTTC. Variable domain in full (rest from reference TRBV19 and TRBJ1-2): DGGITQSPKYLFRKEGQNVTLSCEQNLNHDAMYWYRQDPGQGLRLIYYSQIVNDFQKGDIAEGYSVSREKKESFPLTVTSAQKNPTAFYLCASKHRVYGYTFGSGTRLTVV.

The rearrangement uses TRBV19 and TRBJ1-1; weak D call: TRBD1 (6 bases). The CDR3 has 13 residues. Trimming shortened V by 3 bases and J by 6 bases, and 11 bases separated the two germline ends. Germline V lookup: CDR1 LNHDA, CDR2 SQIVND (reference sequence). CDR3 sequence: CASSMNRASEAFF. The CDR3 DNA is TGTGCCAGTAGTATGAACAGGGCGTCTGAAGCTTTCTTT.

Worth noting for this clone: Other DNA sequences of this sample code for an identical CDR3. This chain uses TRBV6-1 with TRBJ2-7, with D tentatively TRBD1 (6 bases). The CDR3 is 13 amino acids. V lost 8 bases, J lost 0 bases, and 11 bases lay in between. CDR1 MNHNS and CDR2 SASEGT come from the germline V gene. The CDR3 loop is CASHTGSSYEQYF. In nucleotides, the CDR3 is TGTGCCAGCCATACAGGGTCCTCCTACGAGCAGTACTTC.

The chain links TRBV6-5 to TRBJ2-3, with D unresolved. CDR1 MNHEY and CDR2 SVGAGI come from the germline V gene. V was pared by 6 bases and J by 7 bases, with 14 bases between. This CDR3 comprises 13 residues. The CDR3, as DNA: TGTGCCAGCAGAGAACCAGGCCCTAATACGCAGTATTTT. This gives the protein CASREPGPNTQYF.

CDR3 loop: CASSPAGTRSDTQYF. The CDR3 nucleotides are TGTGCCAGCAGTCCCGCCGGGACTAGATCAGATACGCAGTATTTT. This sequence joins TRBV27 and TRBJ2-3; 8 nucleotides align to TRBD2. This CDR3 is 15 amino acids long. V was pared by 5 bases and J by 4 bases, with 8 bases of the junction left unmatched. The germline gives CDR1 MNHEY, CDR2 SMNVEV (reference sequence).

The chain carries TRBV20-1 and TRBJ2-1; 9 nucleotides agree with TRBD1. CDR3 length: 11 residues. The junction had 9 bases not matched to a gene; V was cut back by 6 bases and J by 15 bases. CDR1 is DFQATT and CDR2 is SNEGSKA in the germline V gene (reference sequence). The chain's CDR3 is CSAVSGTGPFF. CDR3 nucleotides: TGCAGTGCCGTTTCCGGGACAGGGCCGTTCTTC.